Reported below is one T cell receptor beta chain. These data are taken from a study of blood T cell repertoires in COVID-19. Overall study context: From the United States, Italy and Spain came samples of acute and convalescent COVID-19. PBMCs, B-cell-depleted T cells, or T cells were the source of the cDNA or gDNA that made up the material.

Under the authors' procedure: Reference gene primers were amplified, and this amplification served to estimate nucleated cell counts. Sequencing was performed with immunoSEQ multiplex PCR; in TCRdb, only in-frame clones are kept and a portion is missing. V, J and clone size are taken as reported in that table, and D and trimming were inferred from the DNA itself. The table has about 76,000 clones, 75% to 90% seen once. The V gene's germline CDR1 is SGDLS and CDR2 YYNGEE. V lost 4 bases, J lost 7 bases, and 18 bases lay in between. The CDR3 sequence is 14 residues long. V usage is TRBV9 and J usage is TRBJ2-7; a weak D match, TRBD2 (6 bases). Sample: peripheral blood. The sequence came from a human donor in a cohort sampled during active COVID-19. This chain's CDR3 is CASSPSQGGGEQYF. For the CDR3, the DNA is TGTGCCAGCAGCCCATCCCAGGGAGGTGGTGAGCAGTACTTC.